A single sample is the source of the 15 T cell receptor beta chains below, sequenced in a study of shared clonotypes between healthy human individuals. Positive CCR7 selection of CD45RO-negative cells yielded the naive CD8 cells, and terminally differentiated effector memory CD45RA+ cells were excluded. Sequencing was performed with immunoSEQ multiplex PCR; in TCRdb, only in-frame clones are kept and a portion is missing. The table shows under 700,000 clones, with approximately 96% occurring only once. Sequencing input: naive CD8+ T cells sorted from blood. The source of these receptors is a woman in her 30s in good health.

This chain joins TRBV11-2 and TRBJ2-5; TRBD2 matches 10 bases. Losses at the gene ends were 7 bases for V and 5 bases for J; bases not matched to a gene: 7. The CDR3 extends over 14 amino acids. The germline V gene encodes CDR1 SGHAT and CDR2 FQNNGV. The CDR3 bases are TGTGCCAGCACGGGTAGCGGGAGGCTGGAGACCCAGTACTTC. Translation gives CASTGSGRLETQYF.

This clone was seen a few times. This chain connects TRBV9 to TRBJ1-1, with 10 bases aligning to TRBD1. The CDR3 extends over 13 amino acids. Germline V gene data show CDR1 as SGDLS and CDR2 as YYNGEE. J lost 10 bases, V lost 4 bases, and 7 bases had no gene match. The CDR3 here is CASSTGTGAAAFF. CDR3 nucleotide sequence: TGTGCCAGCAGCACGGGGACAGGGGCTGCAGCTTTCTTT.

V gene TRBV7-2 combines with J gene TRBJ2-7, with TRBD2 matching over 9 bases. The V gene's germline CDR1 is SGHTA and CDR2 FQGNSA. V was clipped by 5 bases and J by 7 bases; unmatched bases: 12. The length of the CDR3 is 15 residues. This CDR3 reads CASSPKTSGISEQYF. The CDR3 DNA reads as TGTGCCAGCAGCCCTAAGACTAGCGGAATTTCAGAGCAGTACTTC.

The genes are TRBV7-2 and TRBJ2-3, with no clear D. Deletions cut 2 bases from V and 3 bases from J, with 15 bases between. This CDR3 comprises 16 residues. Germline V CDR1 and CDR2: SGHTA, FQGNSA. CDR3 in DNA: TGTGCCAGCAGCTTATCCGAGCTAGTCGGGACAGATACGCAGTATTTT. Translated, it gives CASSLSELVGTDTQYF.

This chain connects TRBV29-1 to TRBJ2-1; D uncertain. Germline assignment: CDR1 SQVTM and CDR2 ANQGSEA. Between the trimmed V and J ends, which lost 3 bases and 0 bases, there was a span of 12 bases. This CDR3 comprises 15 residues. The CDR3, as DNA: TGCAGCGTTGAGTCCGGAGCGAGCTCCTACAATGAGCAGTTCTTC. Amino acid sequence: CSVESGASSYNEQFF.

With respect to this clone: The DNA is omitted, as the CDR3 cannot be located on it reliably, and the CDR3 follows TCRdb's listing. The CDR3: CASTSGQSSYNEQFF. The gene calls are TRBV19 and TRBJ2-1; the DNA was not used to check the table's D call, TRBD1. Germline V gives CDR1 LNHDA, CDR2 SQIVND (reference sequence). The CDR3 numbers 15 amino acids, ends counted.

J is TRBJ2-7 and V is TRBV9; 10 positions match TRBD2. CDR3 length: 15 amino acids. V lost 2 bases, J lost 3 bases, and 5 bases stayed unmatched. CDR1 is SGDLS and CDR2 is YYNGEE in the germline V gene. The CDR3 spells CASSVTGLADYEQYF. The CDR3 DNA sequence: TGTGCCAGCAGCGTCACCGGACTAGCGGACTACGAGCAGTACTTC.

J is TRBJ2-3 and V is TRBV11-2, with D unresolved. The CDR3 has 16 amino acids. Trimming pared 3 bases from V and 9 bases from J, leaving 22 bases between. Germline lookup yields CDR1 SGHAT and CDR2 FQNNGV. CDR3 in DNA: TGTGCCAGCAGCTTTACCCCGTCGGCTTTAATTTTCACGCAGTATTTT. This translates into CASSFTPSALIFTQYF.

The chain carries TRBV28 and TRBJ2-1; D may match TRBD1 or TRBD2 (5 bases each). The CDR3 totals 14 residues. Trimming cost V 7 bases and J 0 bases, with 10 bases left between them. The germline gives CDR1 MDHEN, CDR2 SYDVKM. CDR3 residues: CASIPGSSYNEQFF. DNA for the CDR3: TGTGCCAGCATCCCAGGGAGCTCCTACAATGAGCAGTTCTTC.

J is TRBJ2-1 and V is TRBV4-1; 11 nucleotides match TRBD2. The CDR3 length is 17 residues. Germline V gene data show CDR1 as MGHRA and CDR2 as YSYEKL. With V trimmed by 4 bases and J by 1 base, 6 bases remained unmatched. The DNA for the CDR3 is TGCGCCAGCAGCCCTTTTAGCGGGAGGGGGTCCTACAATGAGCAGTTCTTC. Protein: CASSPFSGRGSYNEQFF.

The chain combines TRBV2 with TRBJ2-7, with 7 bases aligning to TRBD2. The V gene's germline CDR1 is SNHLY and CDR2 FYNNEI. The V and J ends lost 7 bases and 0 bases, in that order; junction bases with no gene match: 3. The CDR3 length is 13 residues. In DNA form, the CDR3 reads TGTGCCAGCATTTGGACTAGCTCCTACGAGCAGTACTTC. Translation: CASIWTSSYEQYF.

This chain's CDR3 is CASSLASHGDTQYF. In DNA form, the CDR3 reads TGTGCCAGCAGTTTAGCCTCTCATGGAGATACGCAGTATTTT. The chain links TRBV28 to TRBJ2-3; D uncertain. This CDR3 spans 14 amino acids. Germline V CDR1 and CDR2: MDHEN, SYDVKM. V was shortened by 2 bases and J by 5 bases, with 11 bases between the two germline ends. The complete variable domain, with remaining parts taken from reference TRBV28 and TRBJ2-3, reads DVKVTQSSRYLVKRTGEKVFLECVQDMDHENMFWYRQDPGLGLRLIYFSYDVKMKEKGDIPEGYSVSREKKERFSLILESASTNQTSMYLCASSLASHGDTQYFGPGTRLTVL.

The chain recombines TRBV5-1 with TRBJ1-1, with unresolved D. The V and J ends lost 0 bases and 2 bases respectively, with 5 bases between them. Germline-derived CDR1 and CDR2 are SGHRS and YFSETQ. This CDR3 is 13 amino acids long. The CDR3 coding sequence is TGCGCCAGCAGCTTGGAGACCAACACTGAAGCTTTCTTT. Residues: CASSLETNTEAFF. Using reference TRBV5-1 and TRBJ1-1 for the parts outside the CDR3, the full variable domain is KAGVTQTPRYLIKTRGQQVTLSCSPISGHRSVSWYQQTPGQGLQFLFEYFSETQRNKGNFPGRFSGRQFSNSRSEMNVSTLELGDSALYLCASSLETNTEAFFGQGTRLTVV.

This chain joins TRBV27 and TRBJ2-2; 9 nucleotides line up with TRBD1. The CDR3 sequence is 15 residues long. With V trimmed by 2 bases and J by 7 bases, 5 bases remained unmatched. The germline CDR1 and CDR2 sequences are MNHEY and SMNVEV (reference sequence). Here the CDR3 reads CASSLNRGLGGELFF. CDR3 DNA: TGTGCCAGCAGTTTAAACAGGGGGCTTGGCGGGGAGCTGTTTTTT.

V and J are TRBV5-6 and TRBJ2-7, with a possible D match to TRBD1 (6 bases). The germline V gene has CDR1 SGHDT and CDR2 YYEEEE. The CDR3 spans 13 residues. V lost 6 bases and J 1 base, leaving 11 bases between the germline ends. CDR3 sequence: CASKGTISYEQYF. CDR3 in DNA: TGTGCCAGCAAAGGGACAATTTCCTACGAGCAGTACTTC.